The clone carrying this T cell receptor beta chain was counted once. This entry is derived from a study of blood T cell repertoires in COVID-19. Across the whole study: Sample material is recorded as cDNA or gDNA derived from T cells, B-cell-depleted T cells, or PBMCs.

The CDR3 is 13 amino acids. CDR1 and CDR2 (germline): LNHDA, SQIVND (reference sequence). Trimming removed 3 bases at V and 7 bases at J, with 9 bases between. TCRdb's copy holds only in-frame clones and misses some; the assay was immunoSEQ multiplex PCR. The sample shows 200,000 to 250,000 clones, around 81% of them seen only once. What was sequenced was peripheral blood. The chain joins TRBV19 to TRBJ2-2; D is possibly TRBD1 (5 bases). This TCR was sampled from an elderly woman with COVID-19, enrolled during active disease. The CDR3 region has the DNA TGTGCCAGTAGTATTGACAGCGACGGGGAGCTGTTTTTT. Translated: CASSIDSDGELFF.